This T cell receptor beta chain was sequenced in a study of spatial heterogeneity in lung cancer. General study results and limits: Blood showed ubiquitous tumor TCRs more often at resection than at routine follow-up.

Details on this clonotype: The target antigen is unknown.

Time point reported: blood at routine non-recurrence follow-up after resection. The sequenced material consisted of unsorted whole RNA from tumor, nontumor lung or frozen PBMC. In germline, CDR1 is SGDLS, CDR2 YYNGEE. The germline V and J ends were trimmed by 0 bases and 3 bases, with 9 bases remaining between them. This CDR3 is 14 amino acids long. TCRdb reanalysed the 5' RACE reads using MiXCR and keeps one entry per CDR3 protein. Of around 44,000 distinct CDR3 sequences in the sample, more than 9% are singletons; the top ten hold 17%. This specimen consisted of PBMCs, obtained at follow-up. The chain carries TRBV9 and TRBJ1-1, with TRBD1 as a possible D gene (5 bases). The TCR originated in a female donor with early-stage non-small cell lung cancer. This CDR3 is CASSVDGAHTEAFF. DNA of the CDR3: TGTGCCAGCAGCGTAGACGGGGCTCACACTGAAGCTTTCTTT.